This T cell receptor beta chain was documented in a study of human T cells and chemical hapten exposure. Findings of the study overall: Expanded TCRs produced significantly more large CDR3 similarity clusters than controls did. As patch test score rose, PT1 expanded TCR counts tended to rise as well.

In the library, unique molecular identifiers were attached to individual cDNA molecules. TCRdb called the RACE reads again in MiXCR, with one record for every CDR3 protein. This repertoire shows 300,000 to 400,000 distinct CDR3 sequences, approximately 5.1% found once; its top ten account for 2.5% to 3%. The time point: pre-sensitization, week 0. As for treatment: therapeutic diphenylcyclopropenone sensitization with weekly scalp DPC. Suited to DPC and affected by alopecia, the donors ranged from 18 to 70 years old. There are many counts of this clonotype. The antigen remains unidentified. The sample was whole blood, taken in connection with sensitization to the hapten diphenylcyclopropenone (DPC). The TCR comes from a woman between 45 and 60 years old with alopecia areata. Some clones in this sample may be carry-over from other donors' samples.

In DNA form, the CDR3 reads TGCGCCAGCAGCTTGGAGTCGGGAGCAGATACGCAGTATTTT. This sequence encodes CASSLESGADTQYF. The gene calls are TRBV5-1 and TRBJ2-3, with D perhaps TRBD2 (6 bases). The ends were cut back, 0 bases at V and 4 bases at J, with 9 bases in the middle. Germline CDR1 reads SGHRS; CDR2 reads YFSETQ. The CDR3 runs 14 residues.